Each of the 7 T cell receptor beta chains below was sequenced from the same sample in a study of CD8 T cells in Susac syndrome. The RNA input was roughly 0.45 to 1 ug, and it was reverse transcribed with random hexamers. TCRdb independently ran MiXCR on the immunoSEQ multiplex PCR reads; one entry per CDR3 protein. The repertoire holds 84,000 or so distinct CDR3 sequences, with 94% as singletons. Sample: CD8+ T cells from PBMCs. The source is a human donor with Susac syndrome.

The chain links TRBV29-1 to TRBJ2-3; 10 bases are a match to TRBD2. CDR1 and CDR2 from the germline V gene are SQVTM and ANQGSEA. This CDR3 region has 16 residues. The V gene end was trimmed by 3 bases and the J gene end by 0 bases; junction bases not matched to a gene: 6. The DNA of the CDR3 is TGCAGCGTTGACGGGGTGACTAGCGGGAGCACAGATACGCAGTATTTT. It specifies CSVDGVTSGSTDTQYF.

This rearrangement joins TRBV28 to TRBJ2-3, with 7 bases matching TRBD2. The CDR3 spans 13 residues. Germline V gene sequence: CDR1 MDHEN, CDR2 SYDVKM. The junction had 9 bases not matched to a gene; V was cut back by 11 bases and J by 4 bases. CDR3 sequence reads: CAARGEVADTQYF. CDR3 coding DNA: TGTGCCGCCCGGGGGGAGGTAGCAGATACGCAGTATTTT.

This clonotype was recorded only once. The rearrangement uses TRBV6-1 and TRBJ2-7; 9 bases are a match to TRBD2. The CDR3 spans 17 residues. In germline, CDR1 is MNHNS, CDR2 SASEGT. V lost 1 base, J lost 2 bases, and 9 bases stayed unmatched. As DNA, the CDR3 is TGTGCCAGCAGTGAAGGGATAGCGGGGGACCAAACCTACGAGCAGTACTTC. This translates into CASSEGIAGDQTYEQYF.

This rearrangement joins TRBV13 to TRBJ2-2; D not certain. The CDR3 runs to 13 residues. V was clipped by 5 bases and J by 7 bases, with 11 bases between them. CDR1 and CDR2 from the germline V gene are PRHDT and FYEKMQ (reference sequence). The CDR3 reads CASSAAQHGELFF. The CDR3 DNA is TGTGCCAGCAGCGCAGCCCAGCACGGGGAGCTGTTTTTT.

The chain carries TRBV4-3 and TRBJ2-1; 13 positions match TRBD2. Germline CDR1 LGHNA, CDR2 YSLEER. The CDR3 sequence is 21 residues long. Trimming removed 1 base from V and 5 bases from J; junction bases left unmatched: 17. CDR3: CASSQGVGTSGKAGIDNEQFF. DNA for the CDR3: TGCGCCAGCAGCCAAGGGGTGGGGACTAGCGGGAAGGCCGGGATCGACAATGAGCAGTTCTTC.

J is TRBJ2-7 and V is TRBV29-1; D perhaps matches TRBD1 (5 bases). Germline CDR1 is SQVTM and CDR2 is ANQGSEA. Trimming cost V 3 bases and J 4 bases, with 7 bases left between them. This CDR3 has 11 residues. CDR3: CSVEDTYEQYF. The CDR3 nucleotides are TGCAGCGTTGAGGACACGTACGAGCAGTACTTC.

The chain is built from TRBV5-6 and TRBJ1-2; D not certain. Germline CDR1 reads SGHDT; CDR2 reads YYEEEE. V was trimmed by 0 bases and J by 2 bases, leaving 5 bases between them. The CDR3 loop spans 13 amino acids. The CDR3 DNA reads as TGTGCCAGCAGCTTGGAGAGGAACTATGGCTACACCTTC. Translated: CASSLERNYGYTF.